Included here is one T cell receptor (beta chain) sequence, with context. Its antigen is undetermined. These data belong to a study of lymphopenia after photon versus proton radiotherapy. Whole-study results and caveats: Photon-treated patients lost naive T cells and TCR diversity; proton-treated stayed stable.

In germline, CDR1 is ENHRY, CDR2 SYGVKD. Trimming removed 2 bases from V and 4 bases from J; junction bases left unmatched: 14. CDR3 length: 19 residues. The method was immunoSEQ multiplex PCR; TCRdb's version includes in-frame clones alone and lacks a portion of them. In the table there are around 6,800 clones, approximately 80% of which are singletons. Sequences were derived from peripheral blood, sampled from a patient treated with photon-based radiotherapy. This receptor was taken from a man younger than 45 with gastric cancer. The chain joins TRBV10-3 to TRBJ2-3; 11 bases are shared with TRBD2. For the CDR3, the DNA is TGTGCCATCAGTGAGCGTGGTAGCGGGGGGGCCCGCGGGGCAGATACGCAGTATTTT. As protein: CAISERGSGGARGADTQYF.